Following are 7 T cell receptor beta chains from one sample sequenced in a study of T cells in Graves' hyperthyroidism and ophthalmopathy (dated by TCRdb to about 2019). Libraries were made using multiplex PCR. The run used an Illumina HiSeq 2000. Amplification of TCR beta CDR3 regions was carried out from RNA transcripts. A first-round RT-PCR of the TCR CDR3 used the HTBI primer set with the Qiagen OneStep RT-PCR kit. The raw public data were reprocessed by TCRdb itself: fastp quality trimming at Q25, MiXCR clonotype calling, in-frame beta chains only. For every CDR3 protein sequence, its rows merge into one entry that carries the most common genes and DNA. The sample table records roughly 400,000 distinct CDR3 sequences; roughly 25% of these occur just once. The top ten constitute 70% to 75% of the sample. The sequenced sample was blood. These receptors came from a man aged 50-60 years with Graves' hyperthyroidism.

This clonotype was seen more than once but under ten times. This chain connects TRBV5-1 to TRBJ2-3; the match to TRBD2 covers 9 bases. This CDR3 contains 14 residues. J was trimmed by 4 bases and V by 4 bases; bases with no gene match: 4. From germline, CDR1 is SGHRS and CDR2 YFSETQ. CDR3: CASSLTSGPDTQYF. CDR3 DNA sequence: TGCGCCAGCAGCCTGACTAGCGGTCCAGATACGCAGTATTTT.

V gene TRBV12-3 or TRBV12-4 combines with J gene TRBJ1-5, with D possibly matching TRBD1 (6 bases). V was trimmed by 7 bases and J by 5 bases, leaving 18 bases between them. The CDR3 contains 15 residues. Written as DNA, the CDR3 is TGTGCCAGCAAGGGGGAACAAAGGTGGGATCAGCCCCAGCATTTT. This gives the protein CASKGEQRWDQPQHF.

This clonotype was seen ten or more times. CDR3 nucleotide sequence: TGTGCCAGCAGCTCATTTACAGGGAGGGGGTTTGCAGATACGCAGTATTTT. Its translation: CASSSFTGRGFADTQYF. The chain carries TRBV11-2 and TRBJ2-3; D might be TRBD2 (7 bases). The CDR3 totals 17 residues. CDR1 and CDR2 from the germline V gene are SGHAT and FQNNGV. V shed 4 bases and J shed 4 bases, with 21 bases lying between them. Using reference TRBV11-2 and TRBJ2-3 for the parts outside the CDR3, the full variable domain is EAGVAQSPRYKIIEKRQSVAFWCNPISGHATLYWYQQILGQGPKLLIQFQNNGVVDDSQLPKDRFSAERLKGVDSTLKIQPAKLEDSAVYLCASSSFTGRGFADTQYFGPGTRLTVL.

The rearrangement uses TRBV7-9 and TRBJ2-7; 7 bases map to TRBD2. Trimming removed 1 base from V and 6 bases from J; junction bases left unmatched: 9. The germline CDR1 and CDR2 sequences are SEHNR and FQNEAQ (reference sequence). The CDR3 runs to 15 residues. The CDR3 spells CASSLGAGRDGEQYF. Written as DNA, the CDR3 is TGTGCCAGCAGCTTAGGGGCAGGGAGGGATGGCGAGCAGTACTTC.

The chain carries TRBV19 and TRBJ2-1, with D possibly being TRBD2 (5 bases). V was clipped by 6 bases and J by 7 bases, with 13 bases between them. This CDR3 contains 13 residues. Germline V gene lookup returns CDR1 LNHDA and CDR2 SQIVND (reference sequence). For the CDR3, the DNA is TGTGCCAGTAGCAATCTCCTAGCTAATGAGCAGTTCTTC. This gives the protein CASSNLLANEQFF.

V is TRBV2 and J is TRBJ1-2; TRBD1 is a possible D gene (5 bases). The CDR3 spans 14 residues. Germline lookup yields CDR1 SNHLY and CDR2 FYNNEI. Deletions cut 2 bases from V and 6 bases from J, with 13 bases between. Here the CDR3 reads CASSEWAGWDGYTF. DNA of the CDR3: TGTGCCAGCAGTGAATGGGCAGGGTGGGATGGCTACACCTTC.

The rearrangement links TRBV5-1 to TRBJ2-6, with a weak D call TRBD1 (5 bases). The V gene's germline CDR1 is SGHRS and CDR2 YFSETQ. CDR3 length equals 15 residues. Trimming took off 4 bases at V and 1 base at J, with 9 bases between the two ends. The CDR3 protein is CASSPRASGANVLTF. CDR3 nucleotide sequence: TGCGCCAGCAGCCCCAGGGCTTCTGGGGCCAACGTCCTGACTTTC.